The source of this TCR beta chain is a study of cytomegalovirus exposure and HLA in healthy donors. The PCR was carried out with 60 Vbeta primers and 13 Jbeta primers. Profiled with immunoSEQ multiplex PCR; TCRdb holds only in-frame clones, not every one. The data show about 130,000 clones, 10% seen once. CDR3 length: 15 residues. V shed 2 bases and J shed 7 bases, with 14 bases lying between them. Germline CDR1 is MNHNY and CDR2 is SVGAGI (reference sequence). General observations from the study: TCR beta chains numbering more than 150 were designated cytomegalovirus-associated. Accurate predictions that matched the HLA-A and HLA-B alleles of most subjects were reportedly made from TCR beta sequences. For most TCR beta V segments, an earlier analysis put the productive rate at about 87% or about 30% of the time.

This clone was seen only a few times. Its antigen remains unknown. Sequenced sample: PBMCs. This chain joins TRBV6-6 and TRBJ1-4; D is unresolved. The origin of this receptor is a woman between 18 and 29 years old in good health and CMV-seropositive. In nucleotides, the CDR3 is TGTGCCAGCAGTTACACCGGGAGGTTCCCTGAAAAACTGTTTTTT. Residues: CASSYTGRFPEKLFF.